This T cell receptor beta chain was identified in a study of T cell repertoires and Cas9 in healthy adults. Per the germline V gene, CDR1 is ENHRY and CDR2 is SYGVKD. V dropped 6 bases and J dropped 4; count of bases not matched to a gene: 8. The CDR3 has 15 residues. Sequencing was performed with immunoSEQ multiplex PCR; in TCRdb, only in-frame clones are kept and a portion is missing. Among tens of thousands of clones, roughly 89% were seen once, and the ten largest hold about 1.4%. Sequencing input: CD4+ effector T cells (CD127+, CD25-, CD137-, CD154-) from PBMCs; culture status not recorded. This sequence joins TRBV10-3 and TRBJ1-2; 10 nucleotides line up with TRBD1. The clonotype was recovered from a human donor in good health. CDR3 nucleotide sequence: TGTGCCATCAGCGAAGACAGGGGGCGTCTCTATGGCTACACCTTC. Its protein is CAISEDRGRLYGYTF.